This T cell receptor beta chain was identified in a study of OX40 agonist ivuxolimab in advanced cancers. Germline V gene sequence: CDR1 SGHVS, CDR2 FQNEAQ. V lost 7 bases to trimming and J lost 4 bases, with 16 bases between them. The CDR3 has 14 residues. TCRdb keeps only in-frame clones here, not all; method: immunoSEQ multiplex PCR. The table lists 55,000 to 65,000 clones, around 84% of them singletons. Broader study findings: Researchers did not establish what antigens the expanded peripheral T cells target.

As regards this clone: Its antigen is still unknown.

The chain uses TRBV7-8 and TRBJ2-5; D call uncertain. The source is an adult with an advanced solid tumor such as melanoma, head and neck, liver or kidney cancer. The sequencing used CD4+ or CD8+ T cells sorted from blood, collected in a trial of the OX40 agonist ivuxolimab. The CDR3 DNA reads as TGTGCCAGCACCTGGGGTACTACAAGAGAGACCCAGTACTTC. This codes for CASTWGTTRETQYF.